The 22 T cell receptor beta chains below were found in one sample sequenced in a study of blood T cell repertoires in COVID-19. The table came from immunoSEQ multiplex PCR; TCRdb's copy has only in-frame clones and leaves some out. This sample has roughly 67,000 clones, with roughly nine tenths found just once. The specimen sequenced was peripheral blood. Receptors were obtained from a man aged 45 to 65 with active COVID-19.

This clone was seen a few times. Other DNA variants within this sample encode the same CDR3. DNA of the CDR3: TGTGCCAGCGGGGCGGTGTCAACTAATGAAAAACTGTTTTTT. Protein product: CASGAVSTNEKLFF. The chain is built from TRBV11-3 and TRBJ1-4; D perhaps matches TRBD1 (5 bases). Between the trimmed V and J ends, which lost 8 bases and 0 bases, there was a span of 10 bases. CDR1 SGHNT and CDR2 YENEEA come from the germline V gene. The CDR3 consists of 14 residues. Full variable domain (remainder filled in from reference TRBV11-3 and TRBJ1-4): EAGVVQSPRYKIIEKKQPVAFWCNPISGHNTLYWYLQNLGQGPELLIRYENEEAVDDSQLPKDRFSAERLKGVDSTLKIQPAELGDSAVYLCASGAVSTNEKLFFGSGTQLSVL.

The chain has TRBV7-9 and TRBJ1-2, with no clear D. V was trimmed by 1 base and J by 8 bases, leaving 11 bases between them. The V gene's germline CDR1 is SEHNR and CDR2 FQNEAQ (reference sequence). The CDR3 totals 13 residues. The CDR3 DNA is TGTGCCAGCAGCTTAGTCGGGGAGGGCGGCTACACCTTC. This gives the protein CASSLVGEGGYTF.

The chain couples TRBV9 to TRBJ2-5, with TRBD2 identical over 10 bases. CDR1 and CDR2 from the germline V gene are SGDLS and YYNGEE. CDR3 length equals 17 residues. Losses at the gene ends were 4 bases for V and 3 bases for J; bases not matched to a gene: 12. The CDR3, as DNA: TGTGCCAGCAGCCAGTTCGCTAGCGGGAGTCATGAAGAGACCCAGTACTTC. It yields the protein CASSQFASGSHEETQYF.

The rearrangement uses TRBV9 and TRBJ2-7; D might be TRBD2 (5 bases). Trimming stripped 0 bases from V and 3 bases from J, with 13 bases between. Germline V gives CDR1 SGDLS, CDR2 YYNGEE. The CDR3 is made up of 15 amino acids. The CDR3 DNA reads as TGTGCCAGCAGCGTAGGAGGTTCGGACTTCTACGAGCAGTACTTC. Encoded protein: CASSVGGSDFYEQYF.

The rearrangement links TRBV28 to TRBJ1-1, with TRBD1 as a possible D gene (6 bases). This CDR3 spans 13 amino acids. V was cut by 8 bases and J by 3 bases, with 13 bases left in between. Germline loops: CDR1 MDHEN, CDR2 SYDVKM. The CDR3 sequence is CASGLDSYTEAFF. The CDR3 DNA follows: TGTGCCAGCGGTCTGGACAGCTACACTGAAGCTTTCTTT. The full variable domain, its missing parts supplied by reference TRBV28 and TRBJ1-1, is DVKVTQSSRYLVKRTGEKVFLECVQDMDHENMFWYRQDPGLGLRLIYFSYDVKMKEKGDIPEGYSVSREKKERFSLILESASTNQTSMYLCASGLDSYTEAFFGQGTRLTVV.

V is TRBV7-2 and J is TRBJ1-5, with no clear D. The germline V and J ends were trimmed by 0 bases and 2 bases, with 11 bases remaining between them. The germline V gene encodes CDR1 SGHTA and CDR2 FQGNSA. The CDR3 length is 16 residues. This chain's CDR3 is CASSLAPSGGNQPQHF. As DNA, the CDR3 is TGTGCCAGCAGCTTAGCTCCCAGCGGGGGCAATCAGCCCCAGCATTTT.

This chain links TRBV3-1 (or the pseudogene TRBV3-2) with TRBJ1-5; possible D gene TRBD1, 6 bases. Trimming shortened V by 4 bases and J by 1 base, and 8 bases separated the two germline ends. Germline V gives CDR1 LGHDT, CDR2 YNNKEL (reference sequence). The CDR3 is made up of 14 amino acids. CDR3 bases: TGTGCCAGCAGCCTCGGACAGAGCAATCAGCCCCAGCATTTT. This codes for CASSLGQSNQPQHF.

The chain employs TRBV5-4 and TRBJ1-1, with TRBD1 matching over 7 bases. The length of the CDR3 is 15 residues. The germline V gene has CDR1 SGHNT and CDR2 YYREEE (reference sequence). Germline trimming cut 0 bases from V and 4 bases from J; bases unmatched to any gene: 6. CDR3 loop: CASSLVAGGTTEAFF. The CDR3 nucleotides read TGTGCCAGCAGCTTGGTGGCAGGGGGAACCACTGAAGCTTTCTTT.

The table lists this clone with a few counts. This chain joins TRBV5-4 and TRBJ1-6; D is possibly TRBD1 (5 bases). V was pared by 3 bases and J by 10 bases, with 11 bases between. Germline values: CDR1 SGHNT, CDR2 YYREEE (reference sequence). The CDR3 covers 13 residues. The CDR3 reads CASSSTDVSPLHF. DNA of the CDR3: TGTGCCAGCAGCTCGACAGACGTGTCACCCCTCCACTTT.

V and J are TRBV2 and TRBJ2-1, with TRBD2 matching 12 bases. Germline V CDR1 and CDR2: SNHLY, FYNNEI. V shed 3 bases, J shed 7 bases, and the junction held 4 bases outside the gene matches. The CDR3 has 15 residues. CDR3 sequence (DNA): TGTGCCAGCAGTGAGACTAGCGGGGGTGTAAATGAGCAGTTCTTC. Amino acid sequence: CASSETSGGVNEQFF.

The V call is TRBV5-6, the J call TRBJ2-5; D is undetermined. CDR3 length: 11 amino acids. CDR1 is SGHDT, CDR2 YYEEEE, per germline. Deletions cut 2 bases from V and 13 bases from J, with 12 bases between. The CDR3 DNA reads TGTGCCAGCAGCTTTGGTGGCCTCTTGTACTTC. This codes for CASSFGGLLYF.

CDR3 sequence (DNA): TGTGCCAGCAGCCGTGACGGGGGGCTAGTCGCGAATGAGCAGTTCTTC. Encoded protein: CASSRDGGLVANEQFF. The chain has TRBV7-3 and TRBJ2-1; D perhaps matches TRBD2 (7 bases). CDR1 and CDR2 from the germline V gene are SGHTA and FQGTGA. The CDR3 runs to 16 residues. V lost 5 bases and J 7 bases, leaving 21 bases between the germline ends.

The rearrangement links TRBV12-1 to TRBJ1-2; TRBD1, as called in the table, went unchecked against the DNA. TRBV12-1 is labeled a pseudogene. The CDR3 is 11 residues long. CDR3 in amino acids: CAESRGYGYTF. CDR3 coding DNA: TGTGCCGAGTCCAGGGGCTATGGCTACACCTTC.

The chain joins TRBV9 to TRBJ2-7; TRBD1 matches 9 bases. The trim removed 0 bases at V and 7 bases at J, leaving 5 bases unmatched. The germline V gene encodes CDR1 SGDLS and CDR2 YYNGEE. The CDR3 has 14 residues. The CDR3 DNA reads TGTGCCAGCAGCGTAGGCACAGGGGGCCGGGAGCAGTACTTC. Translation gives CASSVGTGGREQYF. Variable domain in full (rest from reference TRBV9 and TRBJ2-7): DSGVTQTPKHLITATGQRVTLRCSPRSGDLSVYWYQQSLDQGLQFLIQYYNGEERAKGNILERFSAQQFPDLHSELNLSSLELGDSALYFCASSVGTGGREQYFGPGTRLTVT.

V is TRBV5-6 and J is TRBJ2-7; TRBD1 might be the D (6 bases). The CDR3 totals 15 residues. Trimming cost V 5 bases and J 1 base, with 16 bases left between them. In germline, CDR1 is SGHDT, CDR2 YYEEEE. The CDR3 sequence: CASRNTGLDSYEQYF. For the CDR3, the DNA is TGTGCCAGCAGAAACACAGGGCTTGATTCCTACGAGCAGTACTTC.

This chain uses TRBV18 with TRBJ2-2; 9 bases are a match to TRBD1. The CDR3 sequence is 16 residues long. J was trimmed by 1 base and V by 2 bases; bases with no gene match: 2. CDR1 is KGHSH and CDR2 is LQKENI in the germline V gene. The CDR3 here is CASSPMGQGNTGELFF. The CDR3 DNA reads TGTGCCAGCTCACCAATGGGACAGGGGAACACCGGGGAGCTGTTTTTT. Complete variable domain (other parts from reference TRBV18 and TRBJ2-2): NAGVMQNPRHLVRRRGQEARLRCSPMKGHSHVYWYRQLPEEGLKFMVYLQKENIIDESGMPKERFSAEFPKEGPSILRIQQVVRGDSAAYFCASSPMGQGNTGELFFGEGSRLTVL.

V gene TRBV27 combines with J gene TRBJ1-3; possibly TRBD1 for D (5 bases). V was pared by 4 bases and J by 0 bases, with 10 bases between. CDR1 and CDR2 from the germline V gene are MNHEY and SMNVEV (reference sequence). This CDR3 is built from 15 residues. CDR3 bases: TGTGCCAGCAGTTCCAGGGCTTTCTCTGGAAACACCATATATTTT. It translates to CASSSRAFSGNTIYF.

This clone has only one observation. The rearrangement links TRBV7-9 to TRBJ1-5; D call uncertain. The germline CDR1 and CDR2 sequences are SEHNR and FQNEAQ (reference sequence). The CDR3 is 16 amino acids. V dropped 1 base and J dropped 2 bases, with 12 bases sitting between them. The CDR3 sequence: CASSLVHSYGNQPQHF. The CDR3 coding sequence is TGTGCCAGCAGCTTAGTACATTCATATGGCAATCAGCCCCAGCATTTT.

The genes are TRBV7-8 and TRBJ1-1, with TRBD1 as a possible D gene (5 bases). Trimming pared 4 bases from V and 4 bases from J, leaving 10 bases between. The germline V gene encodes CDR1 SGHVS and CDR2 FQNEAQ. This CDR3 spans 13 amino acids. DNA of the CDR3: TGTGCCAGCAGCTCCAGACAGAGCACTGAAGCTTTCTTT. Translating gives CASSSRQSTEAFF.

V and J are TRBV27 and TRBJ2-7; TRBD1 aligns across 8 bases. Germline trimming cut 5 bases from V and 1 base from J; bases unmatched to any gene: 7. The germline V gene has CDR1 MNHEY and CDR2 SMNVEV (reference sequence). The CDR3 loop spans 15 amino acids. The DNA for the CDR3 is TGTGCCAGCAGTATAGGACAGGGTGGGTCCTACGAGCAGTACTTC. Protein product: CASSIGQGGSYEQYF.

The CDR3 DNA reads TGTGCCAGCAGTTACTCGCAGGGGGTATTTGAAAAACTGTTTTTT. Translation gives CASSYSQGVFEKLFF. V gene TRBV6-2 or TRBV6-3 combines with J gene TRBJ1-4, with 7 bases that match TRBD1. V was clipped by 0 bases and J by 7 bases; unmatched bases: 5. The CDR3 totals 15 residues. Germline assignment: CDR1 MNHEY and CDR2 SVGEGT.

This clone was picked up a small number of times. V and J are TRBV19 and TRBJ1-5, with D possibly matching TRBD1 (6 bases). With 3 bases removed from V and 3 bases from J, the gap between germline ends came to 15 bases. The CDR3 runs to 16 residues. Germline CDR1 reads LNHDA; CDR2 reads SQIVND (reference sequence). The CDR3, as DNA: TGTGCCAGTAGTATTCTCGGGGCAGGGGACAATCAGCCCCAGCATTTT. Its protein is CASSILGAGDNQPQHF.